This T cell receptor beta chain was sequenced in a study of blood T cells in healthy people across ages. Overall study findings and caveats: Both higher diversity and more naive CD4+ cells marked long-lived donors when set against aged donors.

A note on this clonotype: Its antigen is as yet unknown.

Alongside a J-beta primer mix, a sample-barcoded 5' primer served in a second PCR lasting roughly 7 to 11 cycles. Using its own MiXCR run on the 5' RACE reads, TCRdb lists one record per CDR3 protein. The repertoire holds around 1.5 million distinct CDR3 sequences, roughly 64% seen once, with 6.5% to 8.5% in the top ten. Trimming cost V 5 bases and J 2 bases, with 16 bases left between them. Per germline, CDR1 MNHNS and CDR2 SASEGT. The CDR3 length is 17 residues. This TCR was sampled from a man aged 18 to 30 in good health. Sequencing input: blood. The J gene is TRBJ2-6, the V gene TRBV6-1, with D hard to call. The CDR3 nucleotides are TGTGCCAGCAGTACCCCTCGGATTTCACCTGGGGCCAACGTCCTGACTTTC. Its protein is CASSTPRISPGANVLTF.